The following is a T cell receptor beta chain sequence with its context. The entry originates in a study of CD8 T cells in Susac syndrome. RNA in amounts of roughly 0.5 to 1 ug was reverse transcribed with random hexamers. TCRdb itself ran the immunoSEQ multiplex PCR reads through MiXCR, one entry per CDR3 protein. There are around 280,000 distinct CDR3 sequences in the sample; just over 90% occur only once, and over 0.065% lies in the top ten. The CDR3 length is 14 residues. V shed 6 bases and J shed 3 bases, with 12 bases lying between them. The germline V gene encodes CDR1 MNHNY and CDR2 SVGAGI (reference sequence).

The rearrangement joins TRBV6-6 to TRBJ1-5; D is perhaps TRBD1 (5 bases). What was sequenced was CD4+ T cells from PBMCs. This TCR was recovered from a human donor with multiple sclerosis. The CDR3 DNA reads as TGTGCCAGCAGCATCCGGGGCTACAATCAGCCCCAGCATTTT. It encodes CASSIRGYNQPQHF.